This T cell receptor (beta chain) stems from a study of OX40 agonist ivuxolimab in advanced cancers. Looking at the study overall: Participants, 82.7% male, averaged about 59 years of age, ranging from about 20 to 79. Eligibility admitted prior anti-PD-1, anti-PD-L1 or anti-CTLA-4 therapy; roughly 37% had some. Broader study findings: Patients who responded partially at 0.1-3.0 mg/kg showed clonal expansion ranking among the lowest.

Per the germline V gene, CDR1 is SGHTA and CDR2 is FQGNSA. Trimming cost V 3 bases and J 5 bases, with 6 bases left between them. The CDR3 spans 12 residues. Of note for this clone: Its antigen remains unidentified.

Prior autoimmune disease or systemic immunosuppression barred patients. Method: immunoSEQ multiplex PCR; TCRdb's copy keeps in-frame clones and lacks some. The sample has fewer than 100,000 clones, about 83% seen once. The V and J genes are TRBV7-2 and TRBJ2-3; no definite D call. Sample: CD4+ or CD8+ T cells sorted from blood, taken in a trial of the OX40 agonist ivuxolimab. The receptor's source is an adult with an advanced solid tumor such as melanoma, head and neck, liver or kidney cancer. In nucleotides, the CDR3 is TGTGCCAGCAGCTTGGGGAAAGATACGCAGTATTTT. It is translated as CASSLGKDTQYF.